A single sample gave rise to the 14 T cell receptor beta chains below, sequenced in a study of T cell responses to AZD1222 COVID-19 vaccine. Using immunoSEQ multiplex PCR, the repertoire was profiled, and TCRdb retains in-frame clones only, with some absent. The sample shows tens of thousands of clones, about 90% of them seen only once. The source material was peripheral blood, sampled 28 days after the second AZD1222 dose. All receptors derive from an adult who received the AZD1222 COVID-19 vaccine.

This rearrangement joins TRBV9 to TRBJ1-1; 9 bases align to TRBD1. Germline V gene data show CDR1 as SGDLS and CDR2 as YYNGEE. The CDR3 length is 15 residues. V gave up 4 bases and J gave up 4 bases; unmatched junction bases: 8. This CDR3 is CASSLRTGGITEAFF. The CDR3 DNA follows: TGTGCCAGCAGCTTGAGAACAGGGGGCATCACTGAAGCTTTCTTT. The full variable domain, rest sourced from reference TRBV9 and TRBJ1-1, is DSGVTQTPKHLITATGQRVTLRCSPRSGDLSVYWYQQSLDQGLQFLIQYYNGEERAKGNILERFSAQQFPDLHSELNLSSLELGDSALYFCASSLRTGGITEAFFGQGTRLTVV.

This sequence joins TRBV29-1 and TRBJ1-2, with 12 bases aligning to TRBD1. The CDR3 has 13 residues. CDR1 is SQVTM, CDR2 ANQGSEA, per germline. The ends lost 7 bases at V and 5 bases at J; junction bases unmatched: 5. As DNA, the CDR3 is TGCAGCGGTGGGACAGGGGGCAAGTATGGCTACACCTTC. This sequence encodes CSGGTGGKYGYTF.

The rearrangement joins TRBV27 to TRBJ2-7; 8 nucleotides match TRBD2. The J segment lost 5 bases and the V segment lost 2 bases, leaving 5 bases of the junction unmatched. Germline V gene data show CDR1 as MNHEY and CDR2 as SMNVEV (reference sequence). The CDR3 is 14 residues long. CDR3 residues: CASSLGRGVHEQYF. The CDR3 region has the DNA TGTGCCAGCAGTTTAGGGCGGGGGGTCCACGAGCAGTACTTC.

This clone was recorded a few times. This chain uses TRBV24-1 with TRBJ1-2; 8 nucleotides line up with TRBD1. This CDR3 contains 13 residues. The V and J ends lost 9 bases and 3 bases, in that order; junction bases with no gene match: 5. CDR1 and CDR2 (germline): KGHDR, SFDVKD. The CDR3 protein is CATQGAKDYGYTF. The CDR3 region has the DNA TGTGCCACCCAGGGGGCTAAGGACTATGGCTACACCTTC.

The rearrangement links TRBV3-1 (or the pseudogene TRBV3-2) to TRBJ2-1; D is uncertain. V gave up 4 bases and J gave up 1 base, with 11 bases separating them. The CDR3 runs to 15 residues. The germline V gene has CDR1 LGHDT and CDR2 YNNKEL (reference sequence). CDR3 amino acids: CASSLRTVSYNEQFF. The DNA for the CDR3 is TGTGCCAGCAGCCTGCGAACAGTTTCCTACAATGAGCAGTTCTTC.

V gene TRBV5-6 combines with J gene TRBJ1-6, with D hard to call. There are 17 residues in the CDR3. The V and J ends lost 4 bases and 9 bases respectively, with 23 bases between them. Germline V lookup: CDR1 SGHDT, CDR2 YYEEEE. The CDR3 DNA reads as TGTGCCAGCAGCCGGGAAGAATACAGCCGCGGGAGTTCACCCCTCCACTTT. Protein sequence: CASSREEYSRGSSPLHF. Full variable domain (outside the CDR3, taken from reference TRBV5-6 and TRBJ1-6): DAGVTQSPTHLIKTRGQQVTLRCSPKSGHDTVSWYQQALGQGPQFIFQYYEEEERQRGNFPDRFSGHQFPNYSSELNVNALLLGDSALYLCASSREEYSRGSSPLHFGNGTRLTVT.

V usage is TRBV3-1 (or the pseudogene TRBV3-2) and J usage is TRBJ2-1; 8 positions agree with TRBD2. The CDR3 is 15 amino acids. After removal of 1 base from V and 4 bases from J, the junction contained 3 bases not matched to a gene. The germline gives CDR1 LGHDT, CDR2 YNNKEL (reference sequence). Here the CDR3 reads CASSQGSGAYNEQFF. In DNA form, the CDR3 reads TGTGCCAGCAGCCAAGGTAGCGGGGCTTACAATGAGCAGTTCTTC.

CDR3: CASSQVRETEQYF. The CDR3 DNA reads TGTGCCAGCAGCCAAGTGAGGGAGACCGAGCAGTACTTC. The chain joins TRBV4-2 to TRBJ2-7; a weak D match, TRBD2 (5 bases). Germline CDR1 LGHNA, CDR2 YNFKEQ. Trimming shortened V by 1 base and J by 6 bases, and 10 bases separated the two germline ends. The CDR3 has 13 residues.

The chain is built from TRBV5-6 and TRBJ1-2; D is uncertain. The germline V gene encodes CDR1 SGHDT and CDR2 YYEEEE. The CDR3 runs 16 residues. Trimming took off 4 bases at V and 2 bases at J, with 18 bases between the two ends. CDR3 sequence: CASSLYGGRTNYGYTF. The CDR3 DNA follows: TGTGCCAGCAGCCTATATGGTGGGAGGACCAACTATGGCTACACCTTC. The complete variable domain, with remaining parts taken from reference TRBV5-6 and TRBJ1-2, reads DAGVTQSPTHLIKTRGQQVTLRCSPKSGHDTVSWYQQALGQGPQFIFQYYEEEERQRGNFPDRFSGHQFPNYSSELNVNALLLGDSALYLCASSLYGGRTNYGYTFGSGTRLTVV.

This chain connects TRBV5-6 to TRBJ2-3, with 10 bases matching TRBD2. Germline loops: CDR1 SGHDT, CDR2 YYEEEE. V lost 6 bases, J lost 6 bases, and 13 bases stayed unmatched. This CDR3 comprises 16 residues. In nucleotides, the CDR3 is TGTGCCAGCACCACCTGGCGAGCGGGGGGGTTGGATACGCAGTATTTT. It encodes CASTTWRAGGLDTQYF.

The CDR3 protein is CASSFGDGPTYGYTF. The CDR3 bases are TGTGCCAGCAGCTTCGGGGACGGCCCAACCTATGGCTACACCTTC. The chain joins TRBV14 to TRBJ1-2; D is perhaps TRBD1 (5 bases). The length of the CDR3 is 15 residues. Germline CDR1 SGHDN, CDR2 FVKESK. V was pared by 5 bases and J by 4 bases, with 17 bases between.

The chain links TRBV19 to TRBJ2-7, with D unresolved. The CDR3 is 13 residues long. Germline V gene lookup returns CDR1 LNHDA and CDR2 SQIVND (reference sequence). Deletions cut 6 bases from V and 4 bases from J, with 13 bases between. In DNA form, the CDR3 reads TGTGCCAGTAGCCCCCAAGGGCAGTACGAGCAGTACTTC. This translates into CASSPQGQYEQYF.

This clone was picked up one time. The V gene is TRBV9, the J gene TRBJ1-4, with 8 nucleotides matching TRBD1. The CDR3 sequence is 15 residues long. CDR1 and CDR2 from the germline V gene are SGDLS and YYNGEE. The V gene end was trimmed by 1 base and the J gene end by 10 bases; junction bases not matched to a gene: 9. The CDR3 nucleotides read TGTGCCAGCAGCGTATCCCCGACAGGGGACGGAAAACTGTTTTTT. It translates to CASSVSPTGDGKLFF.

J is TRBJ2-6 and V is TRBV6-2 or TRBV6-3; TRBD2 agrees at 16 bases. J was trimmed by 0 bases and V by 3 bases; bases with no gene match: 5. Germline V gene sequence: CDR1 MNHEY, CDR2 SVGEGT. The CDR3 contains 20 residues. DNA for the CDR3: TGTGCCAGCAGTTATCTCGGGACTAGCGGGGGGGCCTCTGGGGCCAACGTCCTGACTTTC. This codes for CASSYLGTSGGASGANVLTF.